The next 9 T cell receptor beta chains were all read from a single sample in a study of OX40 agonist ivuxolimab in advanced cancers. The repertoire was sequenced with immunoSEQ multiplex PCR; TCRdb's copy has only in-frame clones and lacks some. The data hold tens of thousands of clones, with around 91% observed a single time. The input for sequencing was CD4+ or CD8+ T cells sorted from blood, taken in a trial of the OX40 agonist ivuxolimab. The origin of the receptors is an adult with an advanced solid tumor such as melanoma, head and neck, liver or kidney cancer.

The chain links TRBV2 to TRBJ2-4; 15 nucleotides line up with TRBD2. J was trimmed by 3 bases and V by 4 bases; bases with no gene match: 10. The CDR3 totals 19 residues. In germline, CDR1 is SNHLY, CDR2 FYNNEI. The DNA of the CDR3 is TGTGCCAGCAGTGGATTAGGACTAGCGGGAGGGCCGGACAAAAACATTCAGTACTTC. Translating gives CASSGLGLAGGPDKNIQYF. The whole variable domain, filled in from reference TRBV2 and TRBJ2-4, reads EPEVTQTPSHQVTQMGQEVILRCVPISNHLYFYWYRQILGQKVEFLVSFYNNEISEKSEIFDDQFSVERPDGSNFTLKIRSTKLEDSAMYFCASSGLGLAGGPDKNIQYFGAGTRLSVL.

The chain uses TRBV6-5 and TRBJ2-1, with 9 nucleotides matching TRBD2. V dropped 6 bases and J dropped 5; count of bases not matched to a gene: 8. The length of the CDR3 is 15 residues. CDR1 is MNHEY and CDR2 is SVGAGI in the germline V gene. Written as DNA, the CDR3 is TGTGCCAGCAGGAGGACTAGCGCAGGTGACAATGAGCAGTTCTTC. Translating it yields CASRRTSAGDNEQFF.

The chain has TRBV15 and TRBJ2-5; maybe TRBD1 (5 bases). Looked up from germline, CDR1 is LNHNV and CDR2 is YYDKDF (reference sequence). The CDR3 has 15 amino acids. V lost 1 base to trimming and J lost 1 base, with 10 bases between them. Here the CDR3 DNA reads TGTGCCACCAGCAGAGCAGGGCTCAGCCAAGAGACCCAGTACTTC. Translation: CATSRAGLSQETQYF.

On this clone: Within the sample, other DNA sequences also encode this same CDR3. The genes are TRBV6-5 and TRBJ1-2, with D hard to call. Trimming left V 0 bases short and J 7 bases short, with 6 bases between. CDR3 length equals 12 residues. The germline V gene has CDR1 MNHEY and CDR2 SVGAGI. CDR3 loop: CASSYSNGGYTF. The DNA for the CDR3 is TGTGCCAGCAGTTACTCGAACGGTGGCTACACCTTC.

The rearrangement links TRBV7-9 to TRBJ1-6, with TRBD1 as a possible D gene (5 bases). The V and J ends lost 4 bases and 9 bases respectively, with 13 bases between them. The CDR3 contains 14 residues. CDR1 and CDR2 (germline): SEHNR, FQNEAQ (reference sequence). CDR3 nucleotide sequence: TGTGCCAGCAGCTCCGCGGGGGATGGTTCACCCCTCCACTTT. This translates into CASSSAGDGSPLHF.

The rearrangement uses TRBV19 and TRBJ2-5; D gene ambiguous. This CDR3 has 13 amino acids. V was shortened by 6 bases and J by 2 bases, with 10 bases between the two germline ends. Germline CDR1 is LNHDA and CDR2 is SQIVND (reference sequence). CDR3: CASRAEIQETQYF. In DNA, the CDR3 is TGTGCCAGTAGGGCAGAGATTCAAGAGACCCAGTACTTC. The variable domain in full, completed from reference TRBV19 and TRBJ2-5, reads DGGITQSPKYLFRKEGQNVTLSCEQNLNHDAMYWYRQDPGQGLRLIYYSQIVNDFQKGDIAEGYSVSREKKESFPLTVTSAQKNPTAFYLCASRAEIQETQYFGPGTRLLVL.

The chain has TRBV18 and TRBJ2-7, with TRBD2 identical over 15 bases. Germline V CDR1 and CDR2: KGHSH, LQKENI. V trimming: 8 bases; J trimming: 9 bases; junction bases outside the gene matches: 8. The CDR3 loop spans 14 amino acids. The CDR3: CASTERGLAGGQYF. Written as DNA, the CDR3 is TGTGCCAGCACCGAAAGGGGACTAGCGGGAGGGCAGTACTTC. The variable domain in full, completed from reference TRBV18 and TRBJ2-7, reads NAGVMQNPRHLVRRRGQEARLRCSPMKGHSHVYWYRQLPEEGLKFMVYLQKENIIDESGMPKERFSAEFPKEGPSILRIQQVVRGDSAAYFCASTERGLAGGQYFGPGTRLTVT.

The V gene is TRBV6-5, the J gene TRBJ1-1; TRBD1 aligns across 9 bases. The CDR3 sequence is 15 residues long. V shed 2 bases and J 6 bases; nucleotides not matched to a gene: 7. Germline values: CDR1 MNHEY, CDR2 SVGAGI. CDR3: CASSYPRDRAAEAFF. CDR3 coding DNA: TGTGCCAGCAGTTACCCCCGGGACAGGGCCGCTGAAGCTTTCTTT.

The chain combines TRBV7-2 with TRBJ2-1, with a weak D call TRBD2 (5 bases). The CDR3 covers 17 residues. V lost 0 bases to trimming and J lost 9 bases, with 21 bases between them. Germline CDR1 and CDR2: SGHTA and FQGNSA. The CDR3 loop reads CASSLALGRRSAGEQFF. The CDR3 DNA reads as TGTGCCAGCAGCTTAGCGCTCGGACGAAGATCGGCGGGTGAGCAGTTCTTC.